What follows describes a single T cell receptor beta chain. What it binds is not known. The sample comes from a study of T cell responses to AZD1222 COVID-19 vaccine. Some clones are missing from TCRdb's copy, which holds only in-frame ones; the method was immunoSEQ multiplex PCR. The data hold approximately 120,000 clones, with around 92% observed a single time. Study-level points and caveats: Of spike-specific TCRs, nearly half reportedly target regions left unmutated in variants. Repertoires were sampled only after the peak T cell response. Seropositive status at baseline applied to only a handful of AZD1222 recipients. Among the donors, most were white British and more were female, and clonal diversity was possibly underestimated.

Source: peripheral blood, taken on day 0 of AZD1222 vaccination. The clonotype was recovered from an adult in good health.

The CDR3 loop is CASSSNFKAFF. In DNA, the CDR3 is TGTGCCAGCAGCTCGAACTTTAAAGCTTTCTTT. V usage is TRBV7-9 and J usage is TRBJ1-1; no clear D gene. The CDR3 extends over 11 amino acids. Germline lookup yields CDR1 SEHNR and CDR2 FQNEAQ (reference sequence). V was clipped by 4 bases and J by 9 bases, with 9 bases between them. Drawing the rest from reference TRBV7-9 and TRBJ1-1, the complete variable domain is DTGVSQNPRHKITKRGQNVTFRCDPISEHNRLYWYRQTLGQGPEFLTYFQNEAQLEKSRLLSDRFSAERPKGSFSTLEIQRTEQGDSAMYLCASSSNFKAFFGQGTRLTVV.